Following are 17 T cell receptor beta chains from one sample sequenced in a study of PD-L1 blockade in urothelial cancer. Using immunoSEQ multiplex PCR, the repertoire was profiled, and TCRdb retains in-frame clones only, with some absent. The repertoire has 80,000 to 90,000 clones, over 65% of them found once; the top ten carry roughly an eighth. The time point denotes: pretreatment peripheral blood. The source was PBMCs, collected around atezolizumab (anti-PD-L1) treatment. These receptors were taken from a man in his 60s with urothelial cancer.

V gene TRBV10-3 combines with J gene TRBJ2-7, with 8 positions matching TRBD2. The germline V gene encodes CDR1 ENHRY and CDR2 SYGVKD. CDR3 length equals 12 residues. The V segment lost 8 bases and the J segment 3 bases; nucleotides outside the gene matches: 3. Here the CDR3 reads CAISAGGYEQYF. CDR3 nucleotide sequence: TGTGCCATCTCCGCGGGAGGCTACGAGCAGTACTTC.

This clone occurred a few times. The chain links TRBV7-2 to TRBJ2-7; TRBD1 is a possible D gene (5 bases). CDR1 and CDR2 from the germline V gene are SGHTA and FQGNSA. Deletions cut 2 bases from V and 6 bases from J, with 11 bases between. CDR3 length equals 13 residues. DNA of the CDR3: TGTGCCAGCAGCTTACCACAGGTCTCCGAGCAGTACTTC. It translates to CASSLPQVSEQYF.

V usage is TRBV9 and J usage is TRBJ2-7; the match to TRBD1 covers 8 bases. Germline V gene data show CDR1 as SGDLS and CDR2 as YYNGEE. CDR3 length: 13 amino acids. V lost 5 bases to trimming and J lost 6 bases; unmatched junction nucleotides: 7. In DNA form, the CDR3 reads TGTGCCAGCAGTCCTCGGACAGGGTCCGAGCAGTACTTC. Translating it yields CASSPRTGSEQYF.

The chain combines TRBV4-3 with TRBJ1-1; no firm D call. The CDR3 spans 14 residues. CDR1 and CDR2 from the germline V gene are LGHNA and YSLEER. The V end was cut by 1 base, the J end by 1 base, with 7 bases between. The CDR3 nucleotides are TGCGCCAGCAGCCAAGCCCCAGGGAACACTGAAGCTTTCTTT. Translating gives CASSQAPGNTEAFF.

CDR3 sequence (DNA): TGCGCCAGCAGCCCGCCGCCGGGGGGGCGGGGAGTGGAGACCCAGTACTTC. Translating gives CASSPPPGGRGVETQYF. This chain connects TRBV4-1 to TRBJ2-5, with 8 bases aligning to TRBD2. Trimming took 4 bases from V and 5 from J; bases not matched to a gene: 15. CDR3 length: 17 amino acids. Germline CDR1 is MGHRA and CDR2 is YSYEKL.

The chain is built from TRBV2 and TRBJ2-5; D not certain. The CDR3 is 13 amino acids. The V gene's germline CDR1 is SNHLY and CDR2 FYNNEI. Between the trimmed V and J ends, which lost 5 bases and 3 bases, there was a span of 10 bases. DNA of the CDR3: TGTGCCAGCAGTCGAGGAAGAGAAGAGACCCAGTACTTC. It encodes CASSRGREETQYF.

This clone occurred a few times. The chain carries TRBV7-2 and TRBJ2-7; maybe TRBD2 (6 bases). CDR1 is SGHTA, CDR2 FQGNSA, per germline. The CDR3 covers 15 residues. The V end lost 1 base, the J end lost 7 bases, and 17 bases lay between the germline ends. The CDR3 nucleotides read TGTGCCAGCAGCTTAGAAGGTCGGGGGACGGTGGAGCAGTACTTC. It encodes CASSLEGRGTVEQYF.

The CDR3 DNA reads TGTGCCAGCAGCCCGTGGGCAGGATCCTACAATGAGCAGTTCTTC. Encoded protein: CASSPWAGSYNEQFF. The chain is built from TRBV7-3 and TRBJ2-1; D unresolved. V was trimmed by 5 bases and J by 1 base, leaving 12 bases between them. From germline, CDR1 is SGHTA and CDR2 FQGTGA. The CDR3 length is 15 residues.

V gene TRBV28 combines with J gene TRBJ1-4; TRBD1 is a possible D gene (5 bases). This CDR3 comprises 15 residues. Trimming took off 4 bases at V and 7 bases at J, with 16 bases between the two ends. The germline gives CDR1 MDHEN, CDR2 SYDVKM. The CDR3 is CASSSRGFKGEKLFF. CDR3 nucleotide sequence: TGTGCCAGCAGTTCAAGGGGTTTTAAAGGTGAAAAACTGTTTTTT.

V is TRBV5-1 and J is TRBJ2-6, with D tentatively TRBD1 (5 bases). The CDR3 sequence is 16 residues long. Germline V lookup: CDR1 SGHRS, CDR2 YFSETQ. The ends were cut back, 2 bases at V and 6 bases at J, with 15 bases in the middle. The CDR3 region is CASSFDSLGPANVLTF. The CDR3 DNA follows: TGCGCCAGCAGCTTTGACAGCCTGGGGCCGGCCAACGTCCTGACTTTC. The variable domain in full, completed from reference TRBV5-1 and TRBJ2-6, reads KAGVTQTPRYLIKTRGQQVTLSCSPISGHRSVSWYQQTPGQGLQFLFEYFSETQRNKGNFPGRFSGRQFSNSRSEMNVSTLELGDSALYLCASSFDSLGPANVLTFGAGSRLTVL.

The chain couples TRBV5-6 to TRBJ2-7; 8 nucleotides line up with TRBD1. From germline, CDR1 is SGHDT and CDR2 YYEEEE. J lost 2 bases, V lost 4 bases, and 5 bases had no gene match. This CDR3 region has 14 residues. CDR3 loop: CASSRQGPTYEQYF. CDR3 nucleotides: TGTGCCAGCAGCAGACAGGGGCCTACCTACGAGCAGTACTTC.

The rearrangement joins TRBV21-1 to TRBJ2-1; the D segment call TRBD2 is taken from the table without a DNA check. TRBV21-1 is a recognized pseudogene. This CDR3 comprises 17 residues. CDR3 DNA sequence: TGTGCCAGCATGGCGGGACTGATCCCAGGCGGGTACAATGAGCAGTTCTTC. As protein: CASMAGLIPGGYNEQFF.

This clone was observed a single time. The chain is built from TRBV19 and TRBJ1-2, with D perhaps TRBD1 (6 bases). The CDR3 extends over 14 amino acids. V was pared by 6 bases and J by 5 bases, with 16 bases between. CDR1 LNHDA and CDR2 SQIVND come from the germline V gene (reference sequence). CDR3 in amino acids: CASSTQGRRYGYTF. The CDR3, as DNA: TGTGCCAGTAGCACACAGGGCCGGCGATATGGCTACACCTTC.

Only one count was recorded for this clone. This chain links TRBV18 with TRBJ1-2; 9 bases are a match to TRBD1. V lost 3 bases and J lost 4; bases outside the gene matches: 6. The CDR3 consists of 15 residues. In germline, CDR1 is KGHSH, CDR2 LQKENI. The CDR3 loop reads CASSPETGGSYGYTF. CDR3 sequence (DNA): TGTGCCAGCTCACCGGAGACAGGGGGAAGCTATGGCTACACCTTC.

This rearrangement joins TRBV6-4 to TRBJ1-2; 8 positions match TRBD1. The J segment lost 8 bases and the V segment lost 2 bases, leaving 7 bases of the junction unmatched. The CDR3 runs 14 residues. Germline-derived CDR1 and CDR2 are MRHNA and SNTAGT. The CDR3 sequence: CASSDQQGAGGYTF. CDR3 coding DNA: TGTGCCAGCAGTGACCAGCAGGGGGCAGGAGGCTACACCTTC.

The rearrangement uses TRBV28 and TRBJ1-1; a possible D gene is TRBD1 (6 bases). Trimming removed 6 bases from V and 7 bases from J, with 15 bases in between. Germline V gene lookup returns CDR1 MDHEN and CDR2 SYDVKM. The CDR3 is 13 amino acids. The CDR3 here is CASSYRVNDEAFF. CDR3 DNA: TGTGCCAGCAGCTACAGGGTCAATGATGAAGCTTTCTTT.

In this sample, this clone turned up a few times. The genes are TRBV30 and TRBJ1-2, with 9 nucleotides matching TRBD1. Looked up from germline, CDR1 is GTSNPN and CDR2 is SVGIG (reference sequence). V dropped 3 bases and J dropped 6; count of bases not matched to a gene: 14. CDR3 length: 16 amino acids. CDR3 nucleotides: TGTGCCTGGAGGATCGCCGGGACAGGGAAACTGGATGGCTACACCTTC. It codes for CAWRIAGTGKLDGYTF.